The following is a TCR beta chain sequence with its context. The data originate from a study of human thymus T cells. This CDR3 region has 16 residues. V lost 3 bases and J lost 4; bases outside the gene matches: 10. The germline CDR1 and CDR2 sequences are SGHRS and YFSETQ. Measured with immunoSEQ multiplex PCR; TCRdb has only the in-frame clones, and not every one. The data contain 46,000 or so clones, over 90% of them singletons. This TCR was recovered from a girl under three years old with a congenital heart defect but otherwise immunologically healthy. The sample was blood. The chain links TRBV5-1 to TRBJ1-1; 9 bases fit TRBD1. CDR3 sequence: CASSWSGTGFTTEAFF. CDR3 bases: TGCGCCAGCAGCTGGTCGGGGACAGGGTTTACCACTGAAGCTTTCTTT.